These 3 T cell receptor beta chains came from one sample sequenced in a study of cytomegalovirus exposure and HLA in healthy donors. Both 60 Vbeta primers and 13 Jbeta primers went into the PCR. This table comes from immunoSEQ multiplex PCR, and its TCRdb copy is limited to in-frame clones, with some not included. The sample holds over 150,000 clones, 60% to 80% seen once. Sequencing was done on a sample of PBMCs. Receptors originate from a man in his forties or fifties in good health and CMV-seropositive.

Here the CDR3 DNA reads TGTGCAAGTCGCTGCCCCTGGGGCGGCCTAGCCAAAAACATTCAGTACTTC. Translation gives CASRCPWGGLAKNIQYF. This chain connects TRBV12-2 to TRBJ2-4; TRBD1 reflects the table's D call only, with no check against the DNA. TRBV12-2 corresponds to a pseudogene. CDR3 size: 17 residues.

Only a few counts were recorded for this clone. The chain uses TRBV4-1 and TRBJ2-5, with 8 bases identical to TRBD1. The CDR3 totals 19 residues. Per the germline V gene, CDR1 is MGHRA and CDR2 is YSYEKL. V shed 4 bases and J 5 bases; nucleotides not matched to a gene: 21. The CDR3 here is CASSPLLRTGRPLGETQYF. In DNA, the CDR3 is TGCGCCAGCAGCCCACTACTTCGGACAGGGCGCCCTTTGGGGGAGACCCAGTACTTC.

The chain has TRBV6-1 and TRBJ2-2; D uncertain. Germline assignment: CDR1 MNHNS and CDR2 SASEGT. Trimming pared 11 bases from V and 0 bases from J, leaving 10 bases between. The CDR3 is 13 amino acids. This CDR3 is CAGRDTNTGELFF. The CDR3 nucleotides read TGTGCCGGCCGAGACACGAACACCGGGGAGCTGTTTTTT.